This is a list of T cell receptor beta chains from one sample in a study of cytomegalovirus exposure and HLA in healthy donors. The protocol was immunoSEQ multiplex PCR, while the TCRdb copy is restricted to in-frame clones and leaves out a portion. Of some 100,000 clones in the sample, 78% were seen once. Sequencing was performed on PBMCs. The receptors derive from a woman aged 40-49 years in good health and CMV-seropositive. Each CDR3 is given with its conserved first and last residue. Fields, in order: J gene, V gene, D gene, clone size, CDR3 DNA, CDR3 protein. The D gene is left open where the match is weak. A clone size is listed for some rows: how often the clone was seen (once, few, many), or a class if it is expanded.

TRBJ2-2,TRBV5-1,TRBD1,NA,TGCGCCAGCGACCCCAGGGGGACAGGGAACACCGGGGAGCTGTTTTTT,CASDPRGTGNTGELFF
TRBJ2-7,TRBV10-3,TRBD1,NA,TGTGCCATCAGCCCCCGAGGACAGGGGGCCTACGAGCAGTACTTC,CAISPRGQGAYEQYF
TRBJ2-7,TRBV27,NA,few,TGTGCCAGCATCGGTCCGTTACCCGACTCCTACGAGCAGTACTTC,CASIGPLPDSYEQYF
TRBJ1-2,TRBV7-9,NA,NA,TGTGCCAGCAGCTTAGGGACAGTTTTATATGGCTACACCTTC,CASSLGTVLYGYTF
TRBJ2-1,TRBV19,TRBD2,NA,TGTGCCAGTAGTATAGGCCTAATTACTAGCGGGAGGGCGAACAATGAGCAGTTCTTC,CASSIGLITSGRANNEQFF
TRBJ2-3,TRBV7-2,TRBD1,NA,TGTGCCAGCAGCTCCCTAGGGGGCGGGTGGGATACGCAGTATTTT,CASSSLGGGWDTQYF
TRBJ2-1,TRBV7-7,NA,NA,TGTGCTAGCAGCTTAGAACCGACTAGTGTTTACAATGAGCAGTTCTTC,CASSLEPTSVYNEQFF
TRBJ1-5,TRBV28,TRBD1,NA,TGTGCCAGCAGTACCCCGGGACAGGGTCAGAAGCCCCAGCATTTT,CASSTPGQGQKPQHF
TRBJ1-2,TRBV28,TRBD1,NA,TGTGCCAGCATAGGAGACAGGGGGATTAACTATGGCTACACCTTC,CASIGDRGINYGYTF
TRBJ2-7,TRBV27,NA,NA,TGTGCCAGCAGTTTTATCGGGTCCGAGCAGTACTTC,CASSFIGSEQYF
TRBJ1-1,TRBV10-3,TRBD1,few,TGTGCCATCAGGAAGGGACAGGACGGTGAAGCTTTCTTT,CAIRKGQDGEAFF
TRBJ1-2,TRBV19,NA,NA,TGTGCCAGTAGTATTCAGATGGAGACAGGCTCCGACTATGGCTACACCTTC,CASSIQMETGSDYGYTF
TRBJ1-5,TRBV11-3,TRBD1,NA,TGTGCCAGCAGCTCTGGACAGGGACATCAGCCCCAGCATTTT,CASSSGQGHQPQHF
TRBJ2-5,TRBV7-2,NA,NA,TGTGCCAGCAGCTTACCAAACATGGAAGAGACCCAGTACTTC,CASSLPNMEETQYF
TRBJ2-1,TRBV18,NA,NA,TGTGCCAGCTCCCCCGGACAAAACTCCTACAATGAGCAGTTCTTC,CASSPGQNSYNEQFF
TRBJ1-6,TRBV28,NA,NA,TGTGCCAGCAGACCAGCGGGGAGCTCCTATAATTCACCCCTCCACTTT,CASRPAGSSYNSPLHF
TRBJ1-2,TRBV6-6,TRBD1,NA,TGTGCCAGCAGTCCCGGGACAGGTCTCTACACCTTC,CASSPGTGLYTF
TRBJ2-1,TRBV9,TRBD2,once,TGTGCCAGCGCCCGCGGGGCGCGGGGGACGGATGAGCAGTTCTTC,CASARGARGTDEQFF
TRBJ2-5,TRBV19,NA,NA,TGTGCCAGCCGGACAGACCAAGAGACCCAGTACTTC,CASRTDQETQYF
TRBJ2-3,TRBV6-1,NA,NA,TGTGCCAGCACCCAAAAACCTGACGGGACAGATACGCAGTATTTT,CASTQKPDGTDTQYF
TRBJ1-1,TRBV7-8,NA,NA,TGTGCCAGCAGCGCCACAGGCGGGAGAACTGAAGCTTTCTTT,CASSATGGRTEAFF
TRBJ2-3,TRBV5-1,NA,many,TGCGCCAGCAGCTTGGCAGGTGGGAGGTCTCTCACAGATACGCAGTATTTT,CASSLAGGRSLTDTQYF
TRBJ2-1,TRBV7-9,TRBD2,NA,TGTGCCAGCAGCAGCGGGAGGGAGCAGTTCTTC,CASSSGREQFF
TRBJ1-3,TRBV2,NA,NA,TGTGCCAGCAGTGAAGCGGGACTTCCAAACTCTGGAAACACCATATATTTT,CASSEAGLPNSGNTIYF
TRBJ2-7,TRBV6-5,TRBD1,NA,TGTGCCAGCAGTACGTCCGGGACAGGGCATAACGAGCAGTACTTC,CASSTSGTGHNEQYF
TRBJ1-3,TRBV19,NA,NA,TGTGCCAGTAGTCCGTTCTTCGGAAACACCATATATTTT,CASSPFFGNTIYF
TRBJ1-1,TRBV7-9,NA,NA,TGTGCCAGCAGCTTAGCCCTCGCGGGGGAATGGGCTTTCTTT,CASSLALAGEWAFF
TRBJ1-1,TRBV20-1,NA,NA,TGCAAAACAGGGCTAAACACTGAAGCTTTCTTT,CKTGLNTEAFF
TRBJ1-1,TRBV18,TRBD1,NA,TGTGCCAGCTCACGACCCGGGACAGGCACTATGAACACTGAAGCTTTCTTT,CASSRPGTGTMNTEAFF
TRBJ2-7,TRBV19,NA,NA,TGTGCCAGTAGTATAGAGGCAGGGAACTACGAGCAGTACTTC,CASSIEAGNYEQYF
TRBJ2-7,TRBV4-1,TRBD2,NA,TGCGCCAGCAGCGCACTAGCGGGTCCCTCCTACGAGCAGTACTTC,CASSALAGPSYEQYF
TRBJ2-1,TRBV9,TRBD2,NA,TGTGCCAGCAGCCTCGGGACTAGCGGGAGTGAGGAGCAGTTCTTC,CASSLGTSGSEEQFF
TRBJ2-3,TRBV11-2,TRBD2,NA,TGTGCCAGCAGCTTAAAAGCGGGGTTCACAGATACGCAGTATTTT,CASSLKAGFTDTQYF
TRBJ1-1,TRBV18,NA,NA,TGTGCCAGCTCACCAGCGTCTGAAGCTTTCTTT,CASSPASEAFF
TRBJ1-3,TRBV5-1,NA,once,TGCGCCGAGGATTTTTGGGTTTTCCTCGGAAACACCATATATTTT,CAEDFWVFLGNTIYF
TRBJ1-5,TRBV4-3,TRBD1,NA,TGCGCCAGCAGCCAAGATTGGACAGGGACCAATCAGCCCCAGCATTTT,CASSQDWTGTNQPQHF
TRBJ2-1,TRBV7-3,NA,NA,TGTGCCAGCAGCCCAAACCCAGGGCGGAACAATGAGCAGTTCTTC,CASSPNPGRNNEQFF
TRBJ2-7,TRBV10-3,NA,NA,TGTGCCATCAGTGAGCAAAGGACAGCATACGAGCAGTACTTC,CAISEQRTAYEQYF
TRBJ2-5,TRBV2,TRBD1,NA,TGTGCCAGCAGAGATCCGGGACAGGGCTTTCAAGAGACCCAGTACTTC,CASRDPGQGFQETQYF
TRBJ2-5,TRBV19,NA,NA,TGTGCCAGTAGTATAGCAGGGCAGACCCAGTACTTC,CASSIAGQTQYF
TRBJ2-5,TRBV7-8,TRBD2,NA,TGTGCCAGCAGCATCCCAGCGGGAGGGAGTGAGACCCAGTACTTC,CASSIPAGGSETQYF
TRBJ2-7,TRBV7-6,TRBD1,NA,TGTGCCAGCAGCTCCGGGACAGCGACCTACGAGCAGTACTTC,CASSSGTATYEQYF
TRBJ1-5,TRBV6-1,TRBD1,NA,TGTGCCAGCGTTACAGGGGGAGGGCAGCCCCAGCATTTT,CASVTGGGQPQHF
TRBJ2-3,TRBV11-3,NA,NA,TGTGCCAGCAGCTCCCGGGAGAAGGGAGATACGCAGTATTTT,CASSSREKGDTQYF
TRBJ2-7,TRBV10-3,TRBD1,NA,TGTGCCATCAGTTCGGACAGGGGGCAAGACGAGCAGTACTTC,CAISSDRGQDEQYF
TRBJ2-7,TRBV7-2,TRBD1,NA,TGTGCCAGCAGCCCCGGACAGGAACGAGAGCAGTACTTC,CASSPGQEREQYF
TRBJ2-1,TRBV6-1,TRBD2,once,TGTGCCAGCAGTGAAAAGGGGTCAGCGGGAGGGCCGTATGAGCAGTTCTTC,CASSEKGSAGGPYEQFF
TRBJ1-6,TRBV10-3,TRBD1,NA,TGTGCCATCAGCGAGAGTGGACAGGACCCCAATTCACCCCTCCACTTT,CAISESGQDPNSPLHF